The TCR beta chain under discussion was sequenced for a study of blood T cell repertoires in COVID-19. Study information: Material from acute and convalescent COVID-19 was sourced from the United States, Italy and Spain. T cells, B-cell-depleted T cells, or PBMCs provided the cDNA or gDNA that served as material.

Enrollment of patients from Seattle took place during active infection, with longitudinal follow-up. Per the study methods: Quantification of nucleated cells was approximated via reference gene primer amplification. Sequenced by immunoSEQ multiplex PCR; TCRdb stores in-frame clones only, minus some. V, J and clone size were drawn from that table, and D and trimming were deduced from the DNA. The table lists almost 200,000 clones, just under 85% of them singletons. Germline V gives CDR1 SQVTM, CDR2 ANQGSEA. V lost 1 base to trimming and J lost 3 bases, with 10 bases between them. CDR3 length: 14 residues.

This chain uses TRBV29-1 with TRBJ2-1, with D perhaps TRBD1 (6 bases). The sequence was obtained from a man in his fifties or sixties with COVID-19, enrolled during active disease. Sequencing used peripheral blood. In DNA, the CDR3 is TGCAGCGTTGAAGGGACAGCGATCTACAATGAGCAGTTCTTC. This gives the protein CSVEGTAIYNEQFF.